This passage covers 7 T cell receptor beta chains from one sample sequenced in a study of blood T cells in healthy people across ages. With a J-beta primer mix and a sample-barcoded 5' primer, a second PCR ran about 6 to 11 cycles. A single record per CDR3 protein comes from TCRdb applying MiXCR to the 5' RACE reads. The profile shows about 2 million distinct CDR3 sequences, 49% of them singletons. The material sequenced was blood. The source of these receptors is a woman in her 40s in good health.

Regarding this clonotype: One junction end disagrees with the germline gene, perhaps due to a read error. This chain joins TRBV5-1 and TRBJ2-1, with 12 bases aligning to TRBD2. Germline loops: CDR1 SGHRS, CDR2 YFSETQ. The CDR3 covers 15 residues. CDR3 region: CASSHLAGGVNGQFF. CDR3 bases: TGCGCCAGCAGCCATCTAGCGGGGGGGGTCAATGGGCAGTTCTTC.

V usage is TRBV5-1 and J usage is TRBJ1-1; D is perhaps TRBD1 (5 bases). The germline gives CDR1 SGHRS, CDR2 YFSETQ. The CDR3 contains 13 residues. Trimming took off 0 bases at V and 7 bases at J, with 10 bases between the two ends. The CDR3 protein is CASSLEGGVEAFF. CDR3 nucleotides: TGCGCCAGCAGCTTGGAGGGAGGGGTTGAAGCTTTCTTT.

This rearrangement joins TRBV6-5 to TRBJ2-5; the match to TRBD1 covers 10 bases. Losses at the gene ends were 2 bases for V and 0 bases for J; bases not matched to a gene: 3. From germline, CDR1 is MNHEY and CDR2 SVGAGI. The CDR3 totals 16 residues. The CDR3 sequence is CASSYGQGEYQETQYF. CDR3 bases: TGTGCCAGCAGTTACGGACAGGGGGAGTACCAAGAGACCCAGTACTTC.

CDR3 sequence: CASSFDRAEDTQYF. DNA of the CDR3: TGCGCCAGCAGCTTTGACAGGGCGGAAGATACGCAGTATTTT. J is TRBJ2-3 and V is TRBV5-1; 7 nucleotides match TRBD1. This CDR3 has 14 residues. V dropped 2 bases and J dropped 5; count of bases not matched to a gene: 5. CDR1 is SGHRS and CDR2 is YFSETQ in the germline V gene.

The chain is built from TRBV20-1 and TRBJ2-3, with D maybe TRBD2 (7 bases). Germline V gene data show CDR1 as DFQATT and CDR2 as SNEGSKA (reference sequence). This CDR3 is 12 amino acids long. Trimming left V 7 bases short and J 2 bases short, with 10 bases between. The CDR3, as DNA: TGCAGTGGTCGGGGGGCCACAGATACGCAGTATTTT. Amino acid sequence: CSGRGATDTQYF.

The chain couples TRBV7-2 to TRBJ2-3; D not certain. Germline CDR1 and CDR2: SGHTA and FQGNSA. V lost 4 bases and J lost 2, with 13 bases in between. The CDR3 is 15 residues long. Here the CDR3 DNA reads TGTGCCAGCAGCTCAGATGGGGTGCCCACAGATACGCAGTATTTT. Translation gives CASSSDGVPTDTQYF.

In the case of this clonotype: One end of the junction is discordant with germline, which a read error may explain. The V call is TRBV7-2, the J call TRBJ2-3, with D perhaps TRBD2 (5 bases). In germline, CDR1 is SGHTA, CDR2 FQGNSA. The CDR3 has 13 residues. As DNA, the CDR3 is TGTGCCAGCAGTTTAGGTGCGGGCGTTGAGCAGTATTTT. Its protein product is CASSLGAGVEQYF.